The clone carrying this TCR beta chain has a handful of counts. Some clones are missing from TCRdb's copy, which holds only in-frame ones; the method was immunoSEQ multiplex PCR. Of tens of thousands of clones in the sample, around 73% were seen once. The CDR3 sequence is 16 residues long. After removal of 1 base from V and 5 bases from J, the junction contained 5 bases not matched to a gene. Germline CDR1 SGHNT, CDR2 YENEEA. The sample is drawn from a study of T cells in tumors after PD-1 blockade. The rearrangement uses TRBV11-3 and TRBJ2-3; 11 positions match TRBD2. The source of this sequence is a human donor with basal cell carcinoma. Sample: PBMCs, taken after anti-PD-1 treatment. CDR3 sequence reads: CASSLASTSGGDTQYF. The CDR3 DNA follows: TGTGCCAGCAGCTTAGCCTCTACTAGCGGGGGAGATACGCAGTATTTT.